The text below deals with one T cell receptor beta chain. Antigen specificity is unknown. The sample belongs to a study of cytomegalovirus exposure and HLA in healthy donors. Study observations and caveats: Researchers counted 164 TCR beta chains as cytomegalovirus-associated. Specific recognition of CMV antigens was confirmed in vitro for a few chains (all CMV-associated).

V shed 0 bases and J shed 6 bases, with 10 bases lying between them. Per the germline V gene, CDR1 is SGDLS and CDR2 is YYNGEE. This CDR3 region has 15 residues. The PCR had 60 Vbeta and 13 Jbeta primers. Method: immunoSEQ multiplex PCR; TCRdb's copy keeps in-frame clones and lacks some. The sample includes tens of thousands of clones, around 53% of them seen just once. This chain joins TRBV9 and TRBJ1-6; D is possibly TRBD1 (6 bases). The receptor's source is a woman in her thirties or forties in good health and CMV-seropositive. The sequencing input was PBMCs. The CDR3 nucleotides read TGTGCCAGCAGCGTAGGTGACAGGAGTAATTCACCCCTCCACTTT. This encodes CASSVGDRSNSPLHF.